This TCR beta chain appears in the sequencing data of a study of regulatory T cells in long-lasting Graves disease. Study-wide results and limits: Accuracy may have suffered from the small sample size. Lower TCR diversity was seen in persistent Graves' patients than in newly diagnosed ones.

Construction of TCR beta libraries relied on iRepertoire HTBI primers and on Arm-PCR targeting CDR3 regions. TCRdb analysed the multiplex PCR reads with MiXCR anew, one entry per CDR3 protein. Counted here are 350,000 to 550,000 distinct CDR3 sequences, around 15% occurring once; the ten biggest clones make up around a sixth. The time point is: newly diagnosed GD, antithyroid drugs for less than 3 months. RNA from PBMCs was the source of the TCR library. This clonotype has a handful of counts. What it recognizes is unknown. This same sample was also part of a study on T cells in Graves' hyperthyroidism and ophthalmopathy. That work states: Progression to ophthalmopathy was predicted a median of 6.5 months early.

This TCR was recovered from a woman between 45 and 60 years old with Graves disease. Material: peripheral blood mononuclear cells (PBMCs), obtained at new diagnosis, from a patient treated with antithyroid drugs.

The chain's CDR3 is CASSPQGTGPYEQYF. CDR3 sequence (DNA): TGTGCCAGCTCACCGCAGGGGACTGGGCCCTACGAGCAGTACTTC. This chain links TRBV18 with TRBJ2-7, with D perhaps matching TRBD1 or TRBD2 (6 bases each). The CDR3 consists of 15 residues. Germline loops: CDR1 KGHSH, CDR2 LQKENI. V shed 3 bases and J shed 2 bases, with 14 bases lying between them.